A single sample gave rise to the 27 T cell receptor beta chains below, sequenced in a study of OX40 agonist ivuxolimab in advanced cancers. TCRdb's table, derived via immunoSEQ multiplex PCR, lists solely in-frame clones and lacks some. The sample holds tens of thousands of clones, approximately 79% seen once. Here the sequenced sample was CD4+ or CD8+ T cells sorted from blood, taken in a trial of the OX40 agonist ivuxolimab. These receptors were taken from an adult with an advanced solid tumor such as melanoma, head and neck, liver or kidney cancer.

The CDR3 bases are TGTGCCAGCAGTGAGTGGTGGAACACTGAAGCTTTCTTT. Translating it yields CASSEWWNTEAFF. The V gene is TRBV2, the J gene TRBJ1-1; D is ambiguous. The CDR3 is 13 amino acids. Germline V lookup: CDR1 SNHLY, CDR2 FYNNEI. Trimming cost V 3 bases and J 1 base, with 6 bases left between them.

The CDR3 loop is CASSIGTGNTEAFF. As DNA, the CDR3 is TGTGCCAGTAGTATAGGTACAGGCAATACTGAAGCTTTCTTT. The chain joins TRBV19 to TRBJ1-1, with a possible D match to TRBD1 (5 bases). Germline loops: CDR1 LNHDA, CDR2 SQIVND (reference sequence). This CDR3 is 14 amino acids long. V was clipped by 1 base and J by 5 bases, with 11 bases between them.

As to this clone: Germline is not matched at one junction end, which may reflect a read error. The chain recombines TRBV5-1 with TRBJ2-1; 8 bases agree with TRBD2. Germline V gene lookup returns CDR1 SGHRS and CDR2 YFSETQ. The CDR3 sequence is 14 residues long. In DNA, the CDR3 is TGTGCCAGCCAGACTAGCGTGCCCTACAATGAGCAGTTCTTC. It yields the protein CASQTSVPYNEQFF.

The chain recombines TRBV18 with TRBJ2-7; weak D call: TRBD2 (6 bases). The CDR3 has 15 residues. Germline CDR1 reads KGHSH; CDR2 reads LQKENI. V shed 2 bases and J shed 2 bases, with 13 bases lying between them. This chain's CDR3 is CASSPGSTSTYEQYF. CDR3 nucleotides: TGTGCCAGCTCACCAGGCTCGACTAGTACCTACGAGCAGTACTTC.

V usage is TRBV28 and J usage is TRBJ2-3; TRBD1 might be the D (6 bases). V lost 2 bases, J lost 1 base, and 16 bases lay in between. The CDR3 has 17 amino acids. Germline loops: CDR1 MDHEN, CDR2 SYDVKM. This chain's CDR3 is CASSLAAARQGTDTQYF. CDR3 nucleotide sequence: TGTGCCAGCAGTTTAGCGGCGGCGAGACAGGGCACAGATACGCAGTATTTT.

This chain links TRBV27 with TRBJ2-5, with 7 bases aligning to TRBD1. Trimming at V came to 7 bases and at J to 2 bases, leaving 7 bases not matched to a gene. Germline V lookup: CDR1 MNHEY, CDR2 SMNVEV (reference sequence). This CDR3 is built from 14 residues. Written as DNA, the CDR3 is TGTGCCAGCACCCCTGGGACAGAGCAAGAGACCCAGTACTTC. Protein sequence: CASTPGTEQETQYF.

V is TRBV5-4 and J is TRBJ1-2, with TRBD1 matching over 8 bases. The J segment lost 4 bases and the V segment lost 2 bases, leaving 7 bases of the junction unmatched. CDR1 SGHNT and CDR2 YYREEE come from the germline V gene (reference sequence). The CDR3 runs to 15 residues. The CDR3 loop reads CASSLSQGAGYGYTF. As DNA, the CDR3 is TGTGCCAGCAGCTTATCCCAGGGGGCAGGCTATGGCTACACCTTC. Using reference TRBV5-4 and TRBJ1-2 for the parts outside the CDR3, the full variable domain is ETGVTQSPTHLIKTRGQQVTLRCSSQSGHNTVSWYQQALGQGPQFIFQYYREEENGRGNFPPRFSGLQFPNYSSELNVNALELDDSALYLCASSLSQGAGYGYTFGSGTRLTVV.

V gene TRBV7-9 combines with J gene TRBJ2-7; D is perhaps TRBD1 or TRBD2 (6 bases each). V lost 5 bases and J lost 4, with 18 bases in between. The germline CDR1 and CDR2 sequences are SEHNR and FQNEAQ (reference sequence). CDR3 length equals 15 residues. CDR3 bases: TGTGCCAGCAGCCCAGACAGGTTGAGCGGGTACGAGCAGTACTTC. It specifies CASSPDRLSGYEQYF.

The CDR3 protein is CASSQDQRGTYEQYF. The CDR3 nucleotides are TGTGCCAGCAGCCAAGATCAGCGGGGGACCTACGAGCAGTACTTC. This chain joins TRBV4-2 and TRBJ2-7, with TRBD2 matching over 8 bases. V shed 0 bases and J 2 bases; nucleotides not matched to a gene: 3. CDR1 is LGHNA, CDR2 YNFKEQ, per germline. This CDR3 is 15 amino acids long.

The CDR3: CAWSPGARWGETQYF. CDR3 in DNA: TGTGCCTGGAGCCCCGGGGCCCGGTGGGGCGAGACCCAGTACTTC. The chain carries TRBV30 and TRBJ2-5; D tentatively reads TRBD1 or TRBD2 (5 bases each). V was shortened by 3 bases and J by 5 bases, with 19 bases between the two germline ends. Germline V CDR1 and CDR2: GTSNPN, SVGIG (reference sequence). CDR3 size: 15 residues. Using reference TRBV30 and TRBJ2-5 for the parts outside the CDR3, the full variable domain is SQTIHQWPATLVQPVGSPLSLECTVEGTSNPNLYWYRQAAGRGLQLLFYSVGIGQISSEVPQNLSASRPQDRQFILSSKKLLLSDSGFYLCAWSPGARWGETQYFGPGTRLLVL.

The CDR3 reads CAISDTRWANTEAFF. CDR3 nucleotide sequence: TGTGCCATCAGTGATACGCGGTGGGCGAACACTGAAGCTTTCTTT. J is TRBJ1-1 and V is TRBV10-3; D remains ambiguous. V was shortened by 3 bases and J by 1 base, with 12 bases between the two germline ends. There are 15 residues in the CDR3. Germline CDR1 ENHRY, CDR2 SYGVKD.

V gene TRBV6-6 combines with J gene TRBJ2-3; 11 positions agree with TRBD2. Germline lookup yields CDR1 MNHNY and CDR2 SVGAGI (reference sequence). The V gene end was trimmed by 2 bases and the J gene end by 4 bases; junction bases not matched to a gene: 2. This CDR3 is built from 15 residues. The CDR3 DNA follows: TGTGCCAGCAGTTACCTAGCGGGGGGTTCAGATACGCAGTATTTT. Translation gives CASSYLAGGSDTQYF.

The rearrangement joins TRBV27 to TRBJ2-2, with D unresolved. This CDR3 has 12 amino acids. Germline CDR1 reads MNHEY; CDR2 reads SMNVEV (reference sequence). Trimming left V 4 bases short and J 8 bases short, with 8 bases between. CDR3 region: CASSYRAGELFF. As DNA, the CDR3 is TGTGCCAGCAGTTATCGGGCAGGGGAGCTGTTTTTT.

Points on this clone: This CDR3 is also generated by other DNA sequences in the sample. The rearrangement uses TRBV7-2 and TRBJ1-4; perhaps TRBD1 as D (6 bases). CDR1 and CDR2 (germline): SGHTA, FQGNSA. The CDR3 runs 15 residues. V lost 1 base and J 8 bases, leaving 14 bases between the germline ends. For the CDR3, the DNA is TGTGCCAGCAGCTTAGGAGGGGGTGCGGGGGAAAAACTGTTTTTT. Protein: CASSLGGGAGEKLFF.

This clone is labeled medium-sized. The chain recombines TRBV19 with TRBJ1-5; D is unresolved. V lost 3 bases and J lost 7, with 13 bases in between. This CDR3 has 14 amino acids. CDR1 is LNHDA and CDR2 is SQIVND in the germline V gene (reference sequence). In DNA form, the CDR3 reads TGTGCCAGTAGTATTCTCGCCCTAGGGCAGCCCCAGCATTTT. Protein product: CASSILALGQPQHF.

The rearrangement joins TRBV6-1 to TRBJ2-7, with D possibly being TRBD1 or TRBD2 (6 bases each). The V end lost 0 bases, the J end lost 6 bases, and 12 bases lay between the germline ends. There are 14 residues in the CDR3. Germline lookup yields CDR1 MNHNS and CDR2 SASEGT. Here the CDR3 DNA reads TGTGCCAGCAGTGAAGCGACTCGGGGGCGCGAGCAGTACTTC. It specifies CASSEATRGREQYF.

The chain recombines TRBV4-1 with TRBJ2-7; the match to TRBD1 covers 8 bases. The germline V gene has CDR1 MGHRA and CDR2 YSYEKL. The CDR3 runs to 14 residues. The V and J ends lost 3 bases and 3 bases, in that order; junction bases with no gene match: 4. The CDR3 DNA sequence: TGCGCCAGCAGCCAGGGACAGGTTTTCTACGAGCAGTACTTC. It specifies CASSQGQVFYEQYF.

The chain uses TRBV11-2 and TRBJ2-3; D not resolved. The CDR3 has 15 residues. The V gene's germline CDR1 is SGHAT and CDR2 FQNNGV. The ends were cut back, 2 bases at V and 0 bases at J, with 9 bases in the middle. The CDR3 sequence: CASSLYPSSTDTQYF. CDR3 DNA sequence: TGTGCCAGCAGCTTATATCCTAGTAGCACAGATACGCAGTATTTT.

V usage is TRBV11-1 and J usage is TRBJ2-7, with D perhaps matching TRBD1 (5 bases). Trimming pared 2 bases from V and 1 base from J, leaving 9 bases between. CDR3 size: 14 residues. Germline V gene sequence: CDR1 SGHAT, CDR2 FQDESV (reference sequence). The CDR3 loop reads CASSLIGHSYEQYF. CDR3 bases: TGTGCCAGCAGCTTAATTGGACATTCCTACGAGCAGTACTTC.

On this clone: Given a far larger clone just one base away, this is likely a sequencing read error. The chain combines TRBV7-2 with TRBJ1-2; D ambiguous. CDR1 is SGHTA and CDR2 is FQGNSA in the germline V gene. V lost 1 base and J lost 10, with 7 bases in between. The CDR3 totals 11 residues. The CDR3, as DNA: TGTGCCAGCAGCTTAGGGGAGTACTACACCTTC. The encoded protein is CASSLGEYYTF. Using reference TRBV7-2 and TRBJ1-2 for the parts outside the CDR3, the full variable domain is GAGVSQSPSNKVTEKGKDVELRCDPISGHTALYWYRQSLGQGLEFLIYFQGNSAPDKSGLPSDRFSAERTGGSVSTLTIQRTQQEDSAVYLCASSLGEYYTFGSGTRLTVV.

The gene calls are TRBV11-2 and TRBJ2-7; the D is unclear. V gave up 0 bases and J gave up 3 bases, with 9 bases separating them. The germline V gene has CDR1 SGHAT and CDR2 FQNNGV. This CDR3 has 14 amino acids. In DNA, the CDR3 is TGTGCCAGCAGCTTAGACTCGGGCGACTACGAGCAGTACTTC. This translates into CASSLDSGDYEQYF.

The CDR3 sequence is CASRGIRDRPADTQYF. The DNA of the CDR3 is TGTGCCAGCAGGGGGATCCGGGACAGGCCTGCTGATACGCAGTATTTT. The V and J genes are TRBV27 and TRBJ2-3; TRBD1 matches at 8 bases. The V gene's germline CDR1 is MNHEY and CDR2 SMNVEV (reference sequence). The CDR3 has 16 amino acids. Unmatched junction bases numbered 14, after V lost 6 bases and J lost 6 bases.

The gene calls are TRBV5-4 and TRBJ1-1, with D perhaps TRBD1 (6 bases). V lost 3 bases and J lost 8, with 8 bases in between. Germline V lookup: CDR1 SGHNT, CDR2 YYREEE (reference sequence). The CDR3 consists of 11 residues. CDR3 protein: CASSYDREAFF. The DNA of the CDR3 is TGTGCCAGCAGCTACGACAGGGAAGCTTTCTTT.

The chain has TRBV19 and TRBJ1-5; TRBD1 agrees at 7 bases. V was pared by 0 bases and J by 2 bases, with 7 bases of the junction left unmatched. The CDR3 consists of 17 residues. CDR1 and CDR2 from the germline V gene are LNHDA and SQIVND (reference sequence). The CDR3 sequence is CASSIDKDRAGNQPQHF. The CDR3 coding sequence is TGTGCCAGTAGTATAGATAAAGACAGGGCCGGCAATCAGCCCCAGCATTTT.

This clone was recorded once. The chain joins TRBV4-1 to TRBJ2-1; 8 bases are shared with TRBD1. Losses at the gene ends were 1 base for V and 8 bases for J; bases not matched to a gene: 7. Per the germline V gene, CDR1 is MGHRA and CDR2 is YSYEKL. The CDR3 length is 15 residues. The CDR3 reads CASSQVGQGGDEQFF. The CDR3, as DNA: TGCGCCAGCAGCCAAGTTGGACAGGGCGGGGATGAGCAGTTCTTC.

The chain recombines TRBV5-8 with TRBJ1-6, with D hard to call. CDR1 and CDR2 (germline): SGHTS, YDEGEE. This CDR3 has 16 amino acids. V was clipped by 6 bases and J by 0 bases, with 13 bases between them. This CDR3 is CASKITVSSYNSPLHF. CDR3 in DNA: TGTGCCAGCAAGATCACCGTTAGCTCCTATAATTCACCCCTCCACTTT.

The chain carries TRBV6-6 and TRBJ2-7; tentatively, D is TRBD1 (6 bases). Germline V gene data show CDR1 as MNHNY and CDR2 as SVGAGI (reference sequence). The CDR3 runs to 12 residues. Trimming shortened V by 5 bases and J by 1 base, and 6 bases separated the two germline ends. In nucleotides, the CDR3 is TGTGCCAGCAGTACAGGGTCCTACGAGCAGTACTTC. Its protein is CASSTGSYEQYF.